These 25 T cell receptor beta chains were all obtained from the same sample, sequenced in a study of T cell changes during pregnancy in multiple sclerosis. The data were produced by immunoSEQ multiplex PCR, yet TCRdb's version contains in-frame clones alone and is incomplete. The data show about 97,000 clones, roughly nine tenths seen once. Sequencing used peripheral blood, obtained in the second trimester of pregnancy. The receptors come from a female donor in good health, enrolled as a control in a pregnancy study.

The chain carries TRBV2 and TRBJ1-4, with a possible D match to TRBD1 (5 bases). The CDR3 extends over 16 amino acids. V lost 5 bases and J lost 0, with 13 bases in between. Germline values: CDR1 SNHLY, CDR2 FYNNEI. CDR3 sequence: CASSRDSLATNEKLFF. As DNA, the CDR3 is TGTGCCAGCAGTCGGGACTCCCTTGCAACTAATGAAAAACTGTTTTTT.

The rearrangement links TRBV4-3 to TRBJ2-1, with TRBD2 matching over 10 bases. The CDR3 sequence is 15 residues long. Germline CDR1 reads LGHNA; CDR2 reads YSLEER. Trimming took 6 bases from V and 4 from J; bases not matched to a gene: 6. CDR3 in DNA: TGCGCCAGCAGTTACGGACTAGCGGTTTACAATGAGCAGTTCTTC. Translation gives CASSYGLAVYNEQFF.

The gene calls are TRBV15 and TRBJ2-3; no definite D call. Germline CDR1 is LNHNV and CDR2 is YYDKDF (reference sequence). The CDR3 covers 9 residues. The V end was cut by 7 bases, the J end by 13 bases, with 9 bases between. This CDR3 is CATKAGEYF. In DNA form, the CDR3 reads TGTGCCACCAAGGCAGGCGAGTATTTT.

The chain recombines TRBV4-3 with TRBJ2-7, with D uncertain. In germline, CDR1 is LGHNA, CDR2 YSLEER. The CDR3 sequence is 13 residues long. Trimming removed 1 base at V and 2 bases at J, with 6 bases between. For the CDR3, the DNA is TGCGCCAGCAGCCAAGTCCGTACCTACGAGCAGTACTTC. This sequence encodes CASSQVRTYEQYF.

The CDR3 spells CSARDAYEQYF. The CDR3, as DNA: TGCAGTGCTAGAGACGCCTACGAGCAGTACTTC. The chain links TRBV20-1 to TRBJ2-7; the D is unclear. Germline V gene data show CDR1 as DFQATT and CDR2 as SNEGSKA (reference sequence). This CDR3 is 11 amino acids long. The V end was cut by 0 bases, the J end by 2 bases, with 2 bases between.

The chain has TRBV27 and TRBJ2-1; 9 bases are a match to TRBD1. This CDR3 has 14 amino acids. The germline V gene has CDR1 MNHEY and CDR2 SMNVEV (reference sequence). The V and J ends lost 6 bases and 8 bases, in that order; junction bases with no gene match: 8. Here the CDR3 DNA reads TGTGCCAGCAGCCGACAGGGGGGAAGGTATGAGCAGTTCTTC. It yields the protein CASSRQGGRYEQFF.

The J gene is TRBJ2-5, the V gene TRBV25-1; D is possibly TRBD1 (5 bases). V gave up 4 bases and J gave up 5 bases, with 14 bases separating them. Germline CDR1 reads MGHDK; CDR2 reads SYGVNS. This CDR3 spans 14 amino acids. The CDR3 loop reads CASSAGDSGETQYF. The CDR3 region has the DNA TGTGCCAGCAGTGCCGGTGACAGTGGGGAGACCCAGTACTTC.

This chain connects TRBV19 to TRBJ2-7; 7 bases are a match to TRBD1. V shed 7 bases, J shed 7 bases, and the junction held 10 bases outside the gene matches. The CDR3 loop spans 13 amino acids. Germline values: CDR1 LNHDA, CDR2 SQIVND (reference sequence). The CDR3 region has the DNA TGTGCCAGTAATATCCGACAGGGCTTGGAGCAGTACTTC. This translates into CASNIRQGLEQYF.

The CDR3 region is CASSVAQGIRETQYF. The CDR3, as DNA: TGTGCCAGCAGCGTAGCACAGGGTATAAGGGAGACCCAGTACTTC. The chain employs TRBV9 and TRBJ2-5; D possibly corresponds to TRBD1 (6 bases). The V end lost 0 bases, the J end lost 5 bases, and 14 bases lay between the germline ends. The CDR3 is 15 residues long. The germline V gene has CDR1 SGDLS and CDR2 YYNGEE. Complete variable domain (other parts from reference TRBV9 and TRBJ2-5): DSGVTQTPKHLITATGQRVTLRCSPRSGDLSVYWYQQSLDQGLQFLIQYYNGEERAKGNILERFSAQQFPDLHSELNLSSLELGDSALYFCASSVAQGIRETQYFGPGTRLLVL.

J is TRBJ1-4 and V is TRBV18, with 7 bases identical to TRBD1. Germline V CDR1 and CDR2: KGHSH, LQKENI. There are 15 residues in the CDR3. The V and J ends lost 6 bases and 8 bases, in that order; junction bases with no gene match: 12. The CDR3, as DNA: TGTGCCAGCTCGCCTGAGACAGGGTTGGACGAAAAACTGTTTTTT. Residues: CASSPETGLDEKLFF.

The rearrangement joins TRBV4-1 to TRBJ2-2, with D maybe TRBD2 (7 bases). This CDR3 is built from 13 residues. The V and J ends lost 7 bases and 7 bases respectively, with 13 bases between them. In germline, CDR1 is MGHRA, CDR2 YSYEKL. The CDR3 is CASTKGGDGELFF. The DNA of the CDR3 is TGCGCCAGCACCAAGGGGGGGGACGGGGAGCTGTTTTTT.

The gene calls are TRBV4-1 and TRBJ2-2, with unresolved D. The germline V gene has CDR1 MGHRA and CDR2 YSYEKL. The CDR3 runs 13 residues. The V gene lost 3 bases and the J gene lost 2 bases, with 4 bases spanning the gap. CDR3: CASSHQNTGELFF. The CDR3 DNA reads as TGCGCCAGCAGCCACCAAAACACCGGGGAGCTGTTTTTT.

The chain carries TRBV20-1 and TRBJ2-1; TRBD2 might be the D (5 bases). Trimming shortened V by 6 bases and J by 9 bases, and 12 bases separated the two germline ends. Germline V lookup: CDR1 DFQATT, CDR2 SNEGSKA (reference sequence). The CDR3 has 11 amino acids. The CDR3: CSAHGLGEQFF. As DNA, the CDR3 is TGCAGTGCCCACGGACTGGGTGAGCAGTTCTTC.

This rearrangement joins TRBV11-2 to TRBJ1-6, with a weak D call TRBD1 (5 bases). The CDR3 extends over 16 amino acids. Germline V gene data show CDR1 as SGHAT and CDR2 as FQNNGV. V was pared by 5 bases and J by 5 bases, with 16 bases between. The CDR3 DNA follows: TGTGCCAGCAGCCTTAAGTCCAGGGCGGATAATTCACCCCTCCACTTT. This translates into CASSLKSRADNSPLHF.

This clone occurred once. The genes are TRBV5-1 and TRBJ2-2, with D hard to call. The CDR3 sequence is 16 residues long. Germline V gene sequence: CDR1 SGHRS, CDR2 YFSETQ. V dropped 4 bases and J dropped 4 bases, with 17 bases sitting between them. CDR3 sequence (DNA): TGCGCCAGCAGCCCCGGAGAGGCACGCCTCACCGGGGAGCTGTTTTTT. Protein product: CASSPGEARLTGELFF.

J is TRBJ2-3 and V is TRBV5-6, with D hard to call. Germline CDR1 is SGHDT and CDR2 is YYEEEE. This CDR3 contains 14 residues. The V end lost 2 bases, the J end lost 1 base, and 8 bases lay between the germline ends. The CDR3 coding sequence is TGTGCCAGCAGCTTCTGGCGGCGCACAGATACGCAGTATTTT. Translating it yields CASSFWRRTDTQYF.

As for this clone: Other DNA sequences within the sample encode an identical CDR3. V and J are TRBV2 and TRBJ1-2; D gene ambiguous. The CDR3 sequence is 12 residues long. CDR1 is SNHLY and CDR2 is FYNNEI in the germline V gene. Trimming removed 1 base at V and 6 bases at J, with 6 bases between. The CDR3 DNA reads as TGTGCCAGCAGTGAAGGACAAGATGGCTACACCTTC. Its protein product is CASSEGQDGYTF.

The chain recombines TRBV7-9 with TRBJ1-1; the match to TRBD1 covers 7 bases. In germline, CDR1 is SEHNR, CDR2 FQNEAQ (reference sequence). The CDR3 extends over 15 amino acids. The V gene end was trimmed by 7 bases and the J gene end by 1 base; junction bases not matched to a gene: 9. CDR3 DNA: TGTGCCAGCAAGGAGGCAGGGGGATCGAACACTGAAGCTTTCTTT. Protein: CASKEAGGSNTEAFF. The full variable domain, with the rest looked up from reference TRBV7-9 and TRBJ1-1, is DTGVSQNPRHKITKRGQNVTFRCDPISEHNRLYWYRQTLGQGPEFLTYFQNEAQLEKSRLLSDRFSAERPKGSFSTLEIQRTEQGDSAMYLCASKEAGGSNTEAFFGQGTRLTVV.

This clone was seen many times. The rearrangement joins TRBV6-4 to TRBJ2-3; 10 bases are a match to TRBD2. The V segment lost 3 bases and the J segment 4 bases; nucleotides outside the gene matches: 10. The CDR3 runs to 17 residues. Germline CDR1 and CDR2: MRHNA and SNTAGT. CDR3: CASSEVASGGDADTQYF. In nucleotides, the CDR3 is TGTGCCAGCAGTGAGGTAGCCAGCGGGGGGGATGCAGATACGCAGTATTTT.

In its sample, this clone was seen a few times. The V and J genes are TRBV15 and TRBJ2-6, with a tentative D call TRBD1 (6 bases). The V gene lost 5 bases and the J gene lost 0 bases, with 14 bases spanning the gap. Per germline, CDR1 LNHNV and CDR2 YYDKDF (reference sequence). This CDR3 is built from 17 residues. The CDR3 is CATSGGDRLSGANVLTF. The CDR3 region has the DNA TGTGCCACCAGCGGGGGAGACAGGCTCTCTGGGGCCAACGTCCTGACTTTC.

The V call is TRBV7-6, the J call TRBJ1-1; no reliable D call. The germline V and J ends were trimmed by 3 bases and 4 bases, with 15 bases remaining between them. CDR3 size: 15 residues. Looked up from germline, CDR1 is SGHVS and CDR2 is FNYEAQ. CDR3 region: CASSFRAGLGTEAFF. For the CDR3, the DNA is TGTGCCAGCAGCTTTCGTGCAGGACTAGGCACTGAAGCTTTCTTT.

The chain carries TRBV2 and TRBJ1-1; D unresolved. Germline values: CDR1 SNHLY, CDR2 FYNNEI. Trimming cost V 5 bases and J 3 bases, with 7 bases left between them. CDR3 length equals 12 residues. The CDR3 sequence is CASSQRHTEAFF. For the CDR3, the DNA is TGTGCCAGCAGTCAGCGACACACTGAAGCTTTCTTT.

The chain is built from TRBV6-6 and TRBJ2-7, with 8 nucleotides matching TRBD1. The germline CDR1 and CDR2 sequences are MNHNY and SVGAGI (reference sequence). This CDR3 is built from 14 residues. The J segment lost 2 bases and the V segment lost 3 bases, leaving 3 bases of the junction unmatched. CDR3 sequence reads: CASSYSGGPYEQYF. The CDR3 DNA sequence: TGTGCCAGCAGTTATTCAGGGGGCCCCTACGAGCAGTACTTC.

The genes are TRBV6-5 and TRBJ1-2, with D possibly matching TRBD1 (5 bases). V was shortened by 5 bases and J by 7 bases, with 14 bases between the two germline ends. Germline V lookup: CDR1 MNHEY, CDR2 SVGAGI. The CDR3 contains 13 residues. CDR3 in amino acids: CASSRYQGVGYTF. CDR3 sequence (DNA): TGTGCCAGCAGTCGCTACCAAGGGGTTGGCTACACCTTC.

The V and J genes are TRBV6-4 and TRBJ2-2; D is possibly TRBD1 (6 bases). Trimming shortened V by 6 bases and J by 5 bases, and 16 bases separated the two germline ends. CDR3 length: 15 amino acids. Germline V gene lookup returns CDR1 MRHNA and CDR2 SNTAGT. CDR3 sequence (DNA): TGTGCCAGCAGCCGACAGGCCCCGGGGACCGGGGAGCTGTTTTTT. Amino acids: CASSRQAPGTGELFF.